These 16 T cell receptor beta chains originate from one sample sequenced in a study of cytomegalovirus exposure and HLA in healthy donors. Clones were read by immunoSEQ multiplex PCR, and TCRdb kept only the in-frame ones, dropping some. The sample lists about 43,000 clones, about 94% seen once, with 5% to 6% in the top ten. The specimen was PBMCs. The receptors shown here come from a man aged 18 to 29 in good health and CMV-seronegative.

This sequence joins TRBV5-4 and TRBJ2-1; 7 bases fit TRBD2. Germline values: CDR1 SGHNT, CDR2 YYREEE (reference sequence). J lost 8 bases, V lost 4 bases, and 15 bases had no gene match. The CDR3 is 16 amino acids. The CDR3 reads CASSPKSALATDEQFF. CDR3 DNA: TGTGCCAGCAGCCCGAAGTCCGCACTAGCGACGGATGAGCAGTTCTTC.

This rearrangement joins TRBV7-9 to TRBJ2-1, with 8 bases identical to TRBD2. Germline V gene data show CDR1 as SEHNR and CDR2 as FQNEAQ (reference sequence). V gave up 7 bases and J gave up 0 bases; unmatched junction bases: 5. The CDR3 contains 15 residues. As DNA, the CDR3 is TGTGCCAGCACCGAGCGGGGGAGCTCCTACAATGAGCAGTTCTTC. Translating gives CASTERGSSYNEQFF. Supplemented by reference TRBV7-9 and TRBJ2-1, the full variable domain reads DTGVSQNPRHKITKRGQNVTFRCDPISEHNRLYWYRQTLGQGPEFLTYFQNEAQLEKSRLLSDRFSAERPKGSFSTLEIQRTEQGDSAMYLCASTERGSSYNEQFFGPGTRLTVL.

In its sample, this clone was seen once. The rearrangement uses TRBV4-2 and TRBJ1-2; possible D gene TRBD1, 5 bases. The CDR3 runs to 14 residues. Germline V gene sequence: CDR1 LGHNA, CDR2 YNFKEQ. The ends were cut back, 1 base at V and 6 bases at J, with 12 bases in the middle. This CDR3 reads CASSQGQGLDGYTF. As DNA, the CDR3 is TGTGCCAGCAGCCAAGGGCAGGGTCTGGATGGCTACACCTTC.

The V gene is TRBV5-6, the J gene TRBJ1-2, with a tentative D call TRBD1 (5 bases). V lost 0 bases and J lost 8, with 17 bases in between. This CDR3 has 15 residues. Germline-derived CDR1 and CDR2 are SGHDT and YYEEEE. The CDR3 sequence is CASSLGGQGLWGYTF. CDR3 DNA: TGTGCCAGCAGCTTGGGAGGACAAGGCTTATGGGGCTACACCTTC.

As DNA, the CDR3 is TGTGCCAGCAGTGTAAATCCGGGACAGGGCCAAGAGACCCAGTACTTC. Translation gives CASSVNPGQGQETQYF. The V gene is TRBV2, the J gene TRBJ2-5; TRBD1 matches at 9 bases. Germline V lookup: CDR1 SNHLY, CDR2 FYNNEI. The V segment lost 4 bases and the J segment 1 base; nucleotides outside the gene matches: 7. The CDR3 covers 16 residues.

The rearrangement uses TRBV6-1 and TRBJ2-5; TRBD1 aligns across 11 bases. J lost 8 bases, V lost 10 bases, and 9 bases had no gene match. CDR1 and CDR2 (germline): MNHNS, SASEGT. This CDR3 is built from 13 residues. The CDR3 protein is CATRDRGWETQYF. In DNA, the CDR3 is TGTGCCACCAGGGACAGGGGGTGGGAAACCCAGTACTTC.

V is TRBV29-1 and J is TRBJ2-3; TRBD1 agrees at 8 bases. Germline values: CDR1 SQVTM, CDR2 ANQGSEA. V shed 1 base and J 4 bases; nucleotides not matched to a gene: 7. The CDR3 is 15 residues long. CDR3 nucleotide sequence: TGCAGCGTTGAAGTCCGAGACAGGGGACCAGATACGCAGTATTTT. Its protein product is CSVEVRDRGPDTQYF.

V usage is TRBV4-3 and J usage is TRBJ1-6, with a tentative D call TRBD1 (5 bases). The V and J ends lost 1 base and 9 bases respectively, with 13 bases between them. The germline V gene encodes CDR1 LGHNA and CDR2 YSLEER. The CDR3 sequence is 15 residues long. The CDR3 nucleotides are TGCGCCAGCAGCCAAGTTGGGGGGTTGCCTTCACCCCTCCACTTT. It yields the protein CASSQVGGLPSPLHF.

The V and J genes are TRBV19 and TRBJ1-1; D uncertain. This CDR3 spans 13 amino acids. The germline V and J ends were trimmed by 3 bases and 2 bases, with 7 bases remaining between them. CDR1 and CDR2 (germline): LNHDA, SQIVND (reference sequence). The CDR3 is CASSITGNTEAFF. The CDR3 DNA reads as TGTGCCAGTAGTATTACGGGAAACACTGAAGCTTTCTTT.

V usage is TRBV5-6 and J usage is TRBJ2-4, with TRBD1 identical over 8 bases. The CDR3 has 18 residues. With V trimmed by 4 bases and J by 0 bases, 12 bases remained unmatched. The germline V gene encodes CDR1 SGHDT and CDR2 YYEEEE. The CDR3 DNA follows: TGTGCCAGCAGCGGGCAGACAGGGGAATCTATAGCCAAAAACATTCAGTACTTC. Encoded protein: CASSGQTGESIAKNIQYF.

This clone appeared once. V is TRBV18 and J is TRBJ2-5, with a weak D call TRBD1 (7 bases). The CDR3 spans 14 residues. Germline V lookup: CDR1 KGHSH, CDR2 LQKENI. With 5 bases removed from V and 11 bases from J, the gap between germline ends came to 21 bases. CDR3 coding DNA: TGTGCCAGCTCATCCGTGGGGGGACAGTGGGAGCAGTACTTC. Translating gives CASSSVGGQWEQYF.

The chain links TRBV7-8 to TRBJ2-5; 7 nucleotides match TRBD1. The junction had 7 bases not matched to a gene; V was cut back by 5 bases and J by 1 base. The CDR3 is 15 residues long. Germline-derived CDR1 and CDR2 are SGHVS and FQNEAQ. Here the CDR3 reads CASSPTGTVQETQYF. CDR3 nucleotides: TGTGCCAGCAGCCCAACCGGGACAGTCCAAGAGACCCAGTACTTC.

The chain employs TRBV2 and TRBJ2-7, with 9 bases identical to TRBD1. The CDR3 loop spans 13 amino acids. Trimming took 8 bases from V and 5 from J; bases not matched to a gene: 7. The germline V gene encodes CDR1 SNHLY and CDR2 FYNNEI. The CDR3 sequence: CASGRDRVHEQYF. The CDR3 DNA is TGTGCCAGCGGCAGGGACAGGGTCCACGAGCAGTACTTC.

The chain employs TRBV19 and TRBJ1-2; 9 nucleotides match TRBD1. The length of the CDR3 is 14 residues. With V trimmed by 5 bases and J by 5 bases, 6 bases remained unmatched. Germline CDR1 LNHDA, CDR2 SQIVND (reference sequence). CDR3 region: CASSFRDREYGYTF. The DNA for the CDR3 is TGTGCCAGTAGTTTCCGGGACAGGGAGTATGGCTACACCTTC.

The chain is built from TRBV10-3 and TRBJ2-2; 9 nucleotides agree with TRBD2. The ends lost 3 bases at V and 6 bases at J; junction bases unmatched: 8. The CDR3 sequence is 16 residues long. Germline CDR1 is ENHRY and CDR2 is SYGVKD. In nucleotides, the CDR3 is TGTGCCATCAGTGAAGGCCTAGCGGGAAGGGCCGGGGAGCTGTTTTTT. It is translated as CAISEGLAGRAGELFF.

V gene TRBV28 combines with J gene TRBJ2-1; 10 nucleotides line up with TRBD1. The CDR3 contains 13 residues. Germline V lookup: CDR1 MDHEN, CDR2 SYDVKM. V lost 1 base, J lost 14 bases, and 5 bases stayed unmatched. The CDR3: CASSLLSGTGEFF. CDR3 in DNA: TGTGCCAGCAGTTTATTATCCGGGACAGGGGAGTTCTTC.